The next 14 T cell receptor beta chains were all read from a single sample in a study of T-cell memory formation after mild COVID-19 (dated by TCRdb to 2020 to 2023). The receptor library was made with 5' RACE. These reads were obtained on an Illumina NovaSeq 6000. In TCRdb, the public reads were trimmed at Q25 with fastp and aligned with MiXCR, with productive beta chains retained. Duplicate CDR3 protein sequences are folded into a single record with the most common DNA and genes. This sample is represented by approximately 250,000 distinct CDR3 sequences; roughly 17% of them were singletons. Under 25% of the sample is held by the ten biggest clonotypes. Sequenced: PBMCs or a T cell subset sorted from them (not recorded which). Receptor source: a man between 18 and 35 years old who had mild COVID-19 (a few samples of this study predate the infection). The sample titles of this study are shuffled in the database, so cell type and time point are left out; the donor was told from shared clones.

The table lists this clonotype with a few counts. The rearrangement joins TRBV6-1 to TRBJ2-1; the D is unclear. The germline CDR1 and CDR2 sequences are MNHNS and SASEGT. Trimming removed 10 bases at V and 8 bases at J, with 9 bases between. This CDR3 comprises 10 residues. CDR3 bases: TGTGCCACCGGTCGGGATGAGCAGTTCTTC. Amino acid sequence: CATGRDEQFF.

This clonotype has more than one count but fewer than ten. V usage is TRBV23-1 and J usage is TRBJ2-3; D is possibly TRBD2 (7 bases). TRBV23-1 carries the ORF label, with uncertain function. This CDR3 is 14 amino acids long. Trimming left V 7 bases short and J 6 bases short, with 17 bases between. This CDR3 is CASILTGGADTQYF. CDR3 DNA sequence: TGCGCCAGCATCCTAACTGGGGGGGCGGATACGCAGTATTTT.

This chain links TRBV2 with TRBJ1-1; TRBD1 matches 7 bases. The CDR3 length is 14 residues. V lost 4 bases to trimming and J lost 5 bases; unmatched junction nucleotides: 7. The V gene's germline CDR1 is SNHLY and CDR2 FYNNEI. The CDR3 sequence: CASSAETGWTEAFF. In nucleotides, the CDR3 is TGTGCCAGCAGTGCCGAGACAGGGTGGACTGAAGCTTTCTTT.

The chain is built from TRBV4-3 and TRBJ1-6; the D is unclear. The ends were cut back, 1 base at V and 7 bases at J, with 11 bases in the middle. Germline lookup yields CDR1 LGHNA and CDR2 YSLEER. This CDR3 has 15 amino acids. The CDR3 spells CASSQGAGINSPLHF. The CDR3 DNA reads TGCGCCAGCAGCCAAGGGGCGGGGATCAATTCACCCCTCCACTTT.

This clonotype was counted only a few times. The rearrangement uses TRBV6-1 and TRBJ2-4, with a possible D match to TRBD2 (5 bases). The CDR3 loop spans 12 amino acids. Germline V gene lookup returns CDR1 MNHNS and CDR2 SASEGT. The V end lost 6 bases, the J end lost 9 bases, and 12 bases lay between the germline ends. The CDR3 nucleotides read TGTGCCAGCAGGTCATCCCGGGGCATTCAGTACTTC. Amino acids: CASRSSRGIQYF.

The chain is built from TRBV12-3 or TRBV12-4 and TRBJ1-1; a weak D match, TRBD1 (6 bases). V was trimmed by 3 bases and J by 6 bases, leaving 17 bases between them. CDR3 length equals 15 residues. DNA of the CDR3: TGTGCCAGCAGTTTTGGGGGCGGTTCGTGGGCTGAAGCTTTCTTT. Translation gives CASSFGGGSWAEAFF.

This clonotype has only a few counts. V is TRBV5-1 and J is TRBJ2-7, with TRBD1 matching 11 bases. V lost 7 bases and J lost 5; bases outside the gene matches: 5. Germline assignment: CDR1 SGHRS and CDR2 YFSETQ. CDR3 length: 13 residues. CDR3: CASGGQGVDEQYF. DNA of the CDR3: TGCGCCAGCGGGGGACAGGGGGTCGACGAGCAGTACTTC.

This clonotype was observed a few times. The rearrangement uses TRBV5-1 and TRBJ2-5; 8 bases are a match to TRBD1. The J segment lost 10 bases and the V segment lost 5 bases, leaving 10 bases of the junction unmatched. This CDR3 is built from 13 residues. From germline, CDR1 is SGHRS and CDR2 YFSETQ. DNA for the CDR3: TGCGCCAGCAGTCGGGACAGGATGACAGACCAGTACTTC. As protein: CASSRDRMTDQYF.

The chain has TRBV5-1 and TRBJ1-1, with D perhaps matching TRBD1 (6 bases). The length of the CDR3 is 13 residues. Germline CDR1 SGHRS, CDR2 YFSETQ. V was clipped by 4 bases and J by 5 bases, with 12 bases between them. CDR3 residues: CASSRGAETEAFF. The CDR3 region has the DNA TGCGCCAGCAGCCGGGGGGCAGAGACTGAAGCTTTCTTT. Combining the CDR3 with reference TRBV5-1 and TRBJ1-1 gives the whole variable domain KAGVTQTPRYLIKTRGQQVTLSCSPISGHRSVSWYQQTPGQGLQFLFEYFSETQRNKGNFPGRFSGRQFSNSRSEMNVSTLELGDSALYLCASSRGAETEAFFGQGTRLTVV.

The chain combines TRBV7-2 with TRBJ2-7; 10 bases are shared with TRBD1. Germline V lookup: CDR1 SGHTA, CDR2 FQGNSA. CDR3 length: 14 amino acids. V trimming: 6 bases; J trimming: 5 bases; junction bases outside the gene matches: 7. CDR3 region: CASSFRDRGDEQYF. In nucleotides, the CDR3 is TGTGCCAGCAGTTTCCGGGACAGGGGCGACGAGCAGTACTTC.

In this sample, this clonotype turned up a few times. The chain couples TRBV3-1 to TRBJ1-5; D not resolved. Trimming pared 2 bases from V and 5 bases from J, leaving 4 bases between. CDR3 length: 12 residues. Germline CDR1 LGHDT, CDR2 YNNKEL (reference sequence). CDR3 sequence reads: CASSQNDQPQHF. CDR3 DNA sequence: TGTGCCAGCAGCCAAAACGATCAGCCCCAGCATTTT.

CDR3 bases: TGTGCCAGCAGCTTATTCAGTAACACTGAAGCTTTCTTT. Translated: CASSLFSNTEAFF. The chain uses TRBV7-8 and TRBJ1-1, with D uncertain. This CDR3 is built from 13 residues. From germline, CDR1 is SGHVS and CDR2 FQNEAQ. Trimming took 2 bases from V and 2 from J, leaving 6 bases between them.

This clonotype was counted many times. The rearrangement joins TRBV27 to TRBJ1-1, with D unresolved. The CDR3 covers 13 residues. Trimming removed 0 bases from V and 7 bases from J, with 9 bases in between. Germline V CDR1 and CDR2: MNHEY, SMNVEV (reference sequence). CDR3 sequence (DNA): TGTGCCAGCAGTTTATCTAAGTGGAATGAAGCTTTCTTT. Its translation is CASSLSKWNEAFF.

The chain links TRBV6-2 or TRBV6-3 to TRBJ1-1, with D possibly TRBD1 on 5 matching bases. CDR3 length: 13 residues. Trimming took off 7 bases at V and 6 bases at J, with 15 bases between the two ends. From germline, CDR1 is MNHEY and CDR2 SVGEGT. CDR3 amino acids: CASTDGGLSEAFF. DNA for the CDR3: TGTGCCAGCACCGACGGGGGGTTATCTGAAGCTTTCTTT.